This TCR beta chain is drawn from a study of regulatory T cells in long-lasting Graves disease. Relying on iRepertoire HTBI primers and Arm-PCR of CDR3 regions, the team built TCR beta libraries. TCRdb redid the calling of the multiplex PCR reads with MiXCR, one entry per CDR3 protein. The table lists roughly 610,000 distinct CDR3 sequences, about 16% of them singletons. Notes on this clonotype: What it binds is unknown.

V dropped 5 bases and J dropped 6 bases, with 16 bases sitting between them. The CDR3 runs 15 residues. Indicated time point: newly diagnosed GD, antithyroid drugs for less than 3 months. The TCR library was prepared using RNA isolated from PBMCs. Findings of the study overall: Peripheral blood alone, not thyroid tissue, underwent study. Newly diagnosed patients had higher TCR diversity than persistent Graves' patients did.

The data also belong to a second study, concerning T cells in Graves' hyperthyroidism and ophthalmopathy.

The V call is TRBV12-3 or TRBV12-4, the J call TRBJ2-2; tentatively, D is TRBD2 (6 bases). The TCR was taken from a man younger than 30 with Graves disease. The sequencing here drew on peripheral blood mononuclear cells (PBMCs), taken at new diagnosis, from a patient treated with antithyroid drugs. Here the CDR3 DNA reads TGTGCCAGCAGTCCAGCCCTAGGAGGGGCCGGGGAGCTGTTTTTT. Its translation: CASSPALGGAGELFF.